These 27 T cell receptor beta chains were sequenced from one sample in a study of T cell changes during pregnancy in multiple sclerosis. TCRdb's copy holds only in-frame clones and misses some; the assay was immunoSEQ multiplex PCR. The table shows approximately 37,000 clones, with nearly 90% occurring only once. Sample: CD4+ T cells from peripheral blood mononuclear cells, taken in the first trimester of pregnancy. The receptors stem from a female donor with multiple sclerosis, enrolled in a pregnancy study.

The rearrangement links TRBV19 to TRBJ2-2; 7 bases are a match to TRBD1. The CDR3 sequence is 14 residues long. The V segment lost 6 bases and the J segment 3 bases; nucleotides outside the gene matches: 4. Germline V gene lookup returns CDR1 LNHDA and CDR2 SQIVND (reference sequence). The CDR3 nucleotides are TGTGCCAGTAGCCCCGGGACAGACACCGGGGAGCTGTTTTTT. Translated: CASSPGTDTGELFF.

The chain employs TRBV5-5 and TRBJ1-2; TRBD1 agrees at 7 bases. Germline CDR1 SGHKS, CDR2 YYEKEE (reference sequence). Trimming cost V 3 bases and J 11 bases; bases outside gene matches: 19. The CDR3 has 16 amino acids. The CDR3 nucleotides read TGTGCCAGCAGCTCTACAGGGGACAGCCAAAGCGGGGGGTACACCTTC. Translation gives CASSSTGDSQSGGYTF.

V gene TRBV12-5 combines with J gene TRBJ2-2; the D gene is possibly TRBD1 (6 bases). Germline lookup yields CDR1 LGHNT and CDR2 FRNRAP. V lost 4 bases and J 6 bases, leaving 9 bases between the germline ends. The CDR3 is made up of 13 amino acids. In DNA, the CDR3 is TGTGCTAGTGGTTCTCACAGGGCCGGGGAGCTGTTTTTT. Protein: CASGSHRAGELFF.

The chain joins TRBV5-1 to TRBJ1-2; maybe TRBD1 (6 bases). The CDR3 runs 15 residues. V gave up 2 bases and J gave up 3 bases, with 14 bases separating them. Germline V CDR1 and CDR2: SGHRS, YFSETQ. The CDR3 DNA reads TGCGCCAGCAGCTTATACGGACAGCAAGACTATGGCTACACCTTC. Its translation is CASSLYGQQDYGYTF.

The V gene is TRBV27, the J gene TRBJ1-1; 7 bases are shared with TRBD1. CDR3 length: 14 amino acids. Germline CDR1 and CDR2: MNHEY and SMNVEV (reference sequence). J lost 0 bases, V lost 8 bases, and 6 bases had no gene match. CDR3: CASGIQGLNTEAFF. The CDR3, as DNA: TGTGCCAGCGGCATACAGGGGCTGAACACTGAAGCTTTCTTT.

The chain links TRBV18 to TRBJ2-5; the match to TRBD2 covers 12 bases. The trim removed 5 bases at V and 5 bases at J, leaving 6 bases unmatched. CDR1 and CDR2 (germline): KGHSH, LQKENI. This CDR3 region has 15 residues. The CDR3 region has the DNA TGTGCCAGCTCATTACTAGCGGGAGGCTACGAGACCCAGTACTTC. Translation gives CASSLLAGGYETQYF.

The chain links TRBV10-3 to TRBJ1-2, with D maybe TRBD1 (5 bases). The V and J ends lost 7 bases and 3 bases respectively, with 9 bases between them. The CDR3 length is 12 residues. From germline, CDR1 is ENHRY and CDR2 SYGVKD. CDR3 in DNA: TGTGCCATCAATCAGGGCGACTATGGCTACACCTTC. It encodes CAINQGDYGYTF.

The V call is TRBV6-1, the J call TRBJ1-1; tentative D call: TRBD1 (5 bases). Germline V gene lookup returns CDR1 MNHNS and CDR2 SASEGT. The CDR3 consists of 13 residues. The V and J ends lost 5 bases and 0 bases respectively, with 7 bases between them. The CDR3 nucleotides are TGTGCCAGCAGTATCAGGGTGAACACTGAAGCTTTCTTT. Residues: CASSIRVNTEAFF.

The chain employs TRBV9 and TRBJ1-4, with D hard to call. Trimming removed 1 base from V and 7 bases from J, with 11 bases in between. Germline V gives CDR1 SGDLS, CDR2 YYNGEE. The CDR3 has 14 amino acids. CDR3 region: CASSVTLRSEKLFF. The CDR3 DNA sequence: TGTGCCAGCAGCGTAACCCTAAGGAGTGAAAAACTGTTTTTT.

The rearrangement uses TRBV21-1 and TRBJ2-7; the D call TRBD2 from the table was never checked on the DNA. TRBV21-1 is reported as a pseudogene. This CDR3 is built from 16 residues. The CDR3 is CASRRTAGGISYEQYF. DNA for the CDR3: TGTGCCAGCAGAAGAACAGCGGGAGGGATTTCCTACGAGCAGTACTTC.

This clone has only one observation. The junction shows a germline mismatch at one end, possibly a read error. The chain carries TRBV4-3 and TRBJ2-5, with 9 bases aligning to TRBD1. CDR1 LGHNA and CDR2 YSLEER come from the germline V gene. The CDR3 extends over 13 amino acids. The CDR3 DNA is TGCGCCAGCAGTCAAGGACAGGGGCAGACCCAGTACTTC. Its translation: CASSQGQGQTQYF.

This clone was found once. Here the CDR3 reads CASSLALAGGGRQETQYF. CDR3 bases: TGTGCCAGCAGCTTAGCGCTGGCCGGCGGGGGCCGCCAAGAGACCCAGTACTTC. The chain has TRBV11-1 and TRBJ2-5; tentatively, D is TRBD2 (7 bases). This CDR3 is 18 amino acids long. CDR1 and CDR2 (germline): SGHAT, FQDESV (reference sequence). Between the trimmed V and J ends, which lost 0 bases and 1 base, there was a span of 18 bases.

V gene TRBV6-1 combines with J gene TRBJ1-1; a weak D match, TRBD1 (5 bases). The CDR3 is made up of 13 amino acids. Per the germline V gene, CDR1 is MNHNS and CDR2 is SASEGT. V was trimmed by 10 bases and J by 4 bases, leaving 16 bases between them. CDR3: CATTLAGGTEAFF. CDR3 sequence (DNA): TGTGCCACTACCCTGGCGGGGGGCACTGAAGCTTTCTTT.

The chain uses TRBV29-1 and TRBJ2-5; D gene unclear. The V and J ends lost 1 base and 5 bases respectively, with 11 bases between them. The CDR3 is 13 residues long. Germline-derived CDR1 and CDR2 are SQVTM and ANQGSEA. CDR3 sequence: CSVEGVARETQYF. In DNA form, the CDR3 reads TGCAGCGTTGAAGGGGTAGCAAGGGAGACCCAGTACTTC.

The rearrangement joins TRBV29-1 to TRBJ1-1, with D maybe TRBD1 (5 bases). Germline lookup yields CDR1 SQVTM and CDR2 ANQGSEA. The CDR3 runs 13 residues. Trimming stripped 3 bases from V and 3 bases from J, with 11 bases between. CDR3 DNA sequence: TGCAGCGTTGAGGGGACGGGGGACACTGAAGCTTTCTTT. Its translation: CSVEGTGDTEAFF.

The gene calls are TRBV9 and TRBJ2-5; 14 positions match TRBD2. J gave up 4 bases and V 2 bases, and 1 base lay outside the gene matches. This CDR3 comprises 15 residues. Germline loops: CDR1 SGDLS, CDR2 YYNGEE. CDR3 sequence: CASSVGLAGAETQYF. The CDR3 coding sequence is TGTGCCAGCAGCGTGGGACTAGCGGGAGCAGAGACCCAGTACTTC.

This clone was picked up a small number of times. The CDR3 region is CASSVRLAGDGEQFF. DNA of the CDR3: TGTGCCAGCAGCGTAAGGCTAGCGGGAGATGGGGAGCAGTTCTTC. The chain carries TRBV9 and TRBJ2-1, with 10 bases matching TRBD2. Per the germline V gene, CDR1 is SGDLS and CDR2 is YYNGEE. V gave up 1 base and J gave up 10 bases; unmatched junction bases: 8. This CDR3 contains 15 residues.

V usage is TRBV9 and J usage is TRBJ1-4; D is unresolved. The germline CDR1 and CDR2 sequences are SGDLS and YYNGEE. Trimming removed 4 bases at V and 0 bases at J, with 13 bases between. CDR3 size: 16 residues. DNA for the CDR3: TGTGCCAGCAGCCCCGGGAGGAGTGCAACTAATGAAAAACTGTTTTTT. Protein sequence: CASSPGRSATNEKLFF.

V usage is TRBV2 and J usage is TRBJ2-7; perhaps TRBD2 as D (5 bases). Per germline, CDR1 SNHLY and CDR2 FYNNEI. V was trimmed by 8 bases and J by 3 bases, leaving 8 bases between them. The CDR3 is 11 residues long. The CDR3 loop is CASRGLYEQYF. DNA for the CDR3: TGTGCCAGCCGAGGGCTCTACGAGCAGTACTTC.

The chain employs TRBV9 and TRBJ2-7, with no clear D. Trimming took 0 bases from V and 6 from J, leaving 19 bases between them. The CDR3 extends over 16 amino acids. Per the germline V gene, CDR1 is SGDLS and CDR2 is YYNGEE. The CDR3 sequence: CASSVEVLVARGEQYF. CDR3 coding DNA: TGTGCCAGCAGCGTAGAGGTCCTAGTCGCCCGAGGCGAGCAGTACTTC.

The rearrangement links TRBV7-9 to TRBJ1-4, with D hard to call. The CDR3 extends over 14 amino acids. V was pared by 5 bases and J by 0 bases, with 7 bases between. CDR1 is SEHNR, CDR2 FQNEAQ, per germline (reference sequence). Here the CDR3 DNA reads TGTGCCAGCAGCGCACATGCAACTAATGAAAAACTGTTTTTT. Residues: CASSAHATNEKLFF. The full variable domain, completed using reference TRBV7-9 and TRBJ1-4, is DTGVSQNPRHKITKRGQNVTFRCDPISEHNRLYWYRQTLGQGPEFLTYFQNEAQLEKSRLLSDRFSAERPKGSFSTLEIQRTEQGDSAMYLCASSAHATNEKLFFGSGTQLSVL.

This clone was detected a few times. This chain joins TRBV30 and TRBJ1-2; 9 bases fit TRBD1. V trimming: 3 bases; J trimming: 5 bases; junction bases outside the gene matches: 7. Looked up from germline, CDR1 is GTSNPN and CDR2 is SVGIG (reference sequence). The CDR3 consists of 14 residues. CDR3 in DNA: TGTGCCTGGAGGAAGGACAGGGGAATTTATGGCTACACCTTC. Translation: CAWRKDRGIYGYTF.

The chain joins TRBV28 to TRBJ2-3, with a tentative D call TRBD2 (6 bases). V lost 2 bases and J 0 bases, leaving 9 bases between the germline ends. CDR3 size: 15 residues. Germline assignment: CDR1 MDHEN and CDR2 SYDVKM. The CDR3 DNA sequence: TGTGCCAGCAGTTTAGAGGGGACTAGCACAGATACGCAGTATTTT. Amino acids: CASSLEGTSTDTQYF.

The chain is built from TRBV11-3 and TRBJ2-3; D remains unclear. CDR3 length: 15 residues. Trimming left V 5 bases short and J 0 bases short, with 12 bases between. In germline, CDR1 is SGHNT, CDR2 YENEEA. The DNA for the CDR3 is TGTGCCAGCAGCCCGCAAGCGTCTAGCACAGATACGCAGTATTTT. It translates to CASSPQASSTDTQYF.

CDR3 DNA sequence: TGTGCCAGCAGTCGAGACAGGGGGCCAGGAACTGAAGCTTTCTTT. Amino acid sequence: CASSRDRGPGTEAFF. This rearrangement joins TRBV2 to TRBJ1-1, with 10 bases matching TRBD1. CDR3 length equals 15 residues. The germline gives CDR1 SNHLY, CDR2 FYNNEI. Trimming took 5 bases from V and 5 from J; bases not matched to a gene: 8.

This chain uses TRBV7-2 with TRBJ2-7; 8 bases are shared with TRBD2. After removal of 5 bases from V and 4 bases from J, the junction contained 10 bases not matched to a gene. The germline V gene has CDR1 SGHTA and CDR2 FQGNSA. The CDR3 has 15 amino acids. DNA for the CDR3: TGTGCCAGCAGCCGTTCCGGACTAGCAGGTTACGAGCAGTACTTC. It is translated as CASSRSGLAGYEQYF.

The chain joins TRBV6-6 to TRBJ2-3, with D possibly TRBD2 on 6 matching bases. V lost 0 bases and J 5 bases, leaving 12 bases between the germline ends. Germline CDR1 is MNHNY and CDR2 is SVGAGI (reference sequence). The CDR3 is 15 amino acids. CDR3 protein: CASSYSGGTGDTQYF. The DNA of the CDR3 is TGTGCCAGCAGTTACTCTGGCGGGACGGGAGATACGCAGTATTTT.